This TCR beta chain is from a study of neurological immune-mediated disorders. At least ten counts were recorded for this clonotype. Its antigen is as yet unknown. The ends were cut back, 9 bases at V and 2 bases at J, with 11 bases in the middle. This CDR3 is 13 amino acids long. CDR1 and CDR2 from the germline V gene are KGHDR and SFDVKD. Synthesis of cDNA used 5'RACE (with 10-nucleotide random UMIs). Each CDR3 protein is one row after TCRdb ran MiXCR on the 5' RACE reads. The sample shows roughly 60,000 distinct CDR3 sequences, approximately 3.6% of them seen only once. The study, taken as a whole, reports: Private repertoires in all groups were suggested, as expanded clones shared no CDR3 amino acid sequences across subjects. TCR clonal expansion peaked in HTLV-1-associated myelopathy patients and was lowest in multiple sclerosis patients.

The chain has TRBV24-1 and TRBJ2-3; the D is unclear. Sequenced: CD4+ T cells from blood. This receptor was taken from a woman in her thirties or forties with multiple sclerosis. The chain's CDR3 is CATLEVATDTQYF. Written as DNA, the CDR3 is TGTGCCACCCTCGAGGTTGCCACAGATACGCAGTATTTT.